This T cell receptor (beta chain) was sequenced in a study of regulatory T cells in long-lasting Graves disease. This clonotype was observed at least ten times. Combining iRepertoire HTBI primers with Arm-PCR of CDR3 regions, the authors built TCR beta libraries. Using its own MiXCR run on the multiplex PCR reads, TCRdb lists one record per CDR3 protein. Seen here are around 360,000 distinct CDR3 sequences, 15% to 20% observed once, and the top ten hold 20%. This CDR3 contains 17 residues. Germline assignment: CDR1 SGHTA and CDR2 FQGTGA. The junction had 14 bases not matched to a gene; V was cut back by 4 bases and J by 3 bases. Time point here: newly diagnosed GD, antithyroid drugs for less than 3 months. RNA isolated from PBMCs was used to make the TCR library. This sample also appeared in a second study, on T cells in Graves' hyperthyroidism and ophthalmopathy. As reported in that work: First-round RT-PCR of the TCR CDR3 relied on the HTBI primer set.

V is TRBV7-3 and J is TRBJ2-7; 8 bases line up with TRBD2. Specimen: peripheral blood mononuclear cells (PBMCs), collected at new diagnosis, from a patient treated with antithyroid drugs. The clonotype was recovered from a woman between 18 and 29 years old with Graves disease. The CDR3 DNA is TGTGCCAGCAGCTCCACCCGGACTAGCCCTCCCCTCTACGAGCAGTACTTC. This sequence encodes CASSSTRTSPPLYEQYF. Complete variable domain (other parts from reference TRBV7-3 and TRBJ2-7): GAGVSQTPSNKVTEKGKYVELRCDPISGHTALYWYRQSLGQGPEFLIYFQGTGAADDSGLPNDRFFAVRPEGSVSTLKIQRTERGDSAVYLCASSSTRTSPPLYEQYFGPGTRLTVT.